This T cell receptor beta chain was recovered during a study of breast tumors, draining lymph nodes, adjacent tissues. Study results and limitations: Data only fit, rather than demonstrated, lymph node origin of most tumor T cells. Compared with lymph nodes, tumors were less diverse; compared with nontumor tissue, more.

Of note for this clonotype: The antigen is unknown.

TCRdb redid the calling of the multiplex PCR reads with MiXCR, one entry per CDR3 protein. Of 13,000 to 15,000 distinct CDR3 sequences in the sample, approximately 50% were seen once. The V end was cut by 6 bases, the J end by 6 bases, with 9 bases between. The CDR3 spans 12 residues. The TCR originated in a female donor with breast cancer. Some clones in this sample may be carry-over from other donors' samples. The chain is built from TRBV12-3 or TRBV12-4 and TRBJ1-5; D is unresolved. Specimen: tumor-adjacent breast tissue. CDR3 region: CASSPRSQPQHF. The CDR3 DNA is TGTGCCAGCAGCCCCAGGAGTCAGCCCCAGCATTTT.